This section outlines one TCR beta chain sequence together with its context. Germline V gene sequence: CDR1 LNHDA, CDR2 SQIVND (reference sequence). This CDR3 spans 15 amino acids. After removal of 4 bases from V and 5 bases from J, the junction contained 8 bases not matched to a gene. The data belong to a study of blood T cell repertoires in COVID-19. The wider study: The cDNA or gDNA used as material had been derived from T cells, B-cell-depleted T cells, or PBMCs.

Assay used: immunoSEQ multiplex PCR; TCRdb lists only in-frame clones, some missing. The sample yields about 290,000 clones, about nine tenths seen once. Clinical histories supplied by participants themselves formed the basis of cohort assignment. Sequencing used PBMCs or T cells enriched from blood (not recorded which). The J gene is TRBJ2-5, the V gene TRBV19, with TRBD2 matching over 9 bases. The origin of this receptor is a woman in her thirties or forties who had recovered from COVID-19. CDR3 sequence: CASSKGGGASETQYF. Written as DNA, the CDR3 is TGTGCCAGTAGTAAAGGCGGGGGGGCCTCCGAGACCCAGTACTTC.